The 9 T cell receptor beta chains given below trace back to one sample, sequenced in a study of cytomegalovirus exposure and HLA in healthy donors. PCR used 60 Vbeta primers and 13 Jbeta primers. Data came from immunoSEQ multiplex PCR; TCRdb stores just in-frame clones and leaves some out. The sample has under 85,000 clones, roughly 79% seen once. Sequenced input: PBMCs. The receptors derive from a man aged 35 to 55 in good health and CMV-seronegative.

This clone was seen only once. In DNA, the CDR3 is TGCGCCAGCAGCCAAGTACACGTAGAGACCCAGTACTTC. This translates into CASSQVHVETQYF. V is TRBV4-1 and J is TRBJ2-5; D is unresolved. The germline V gene encodes CDR1 MGHRA and CDR2 YSYEKL. There are 13 residues in the CDR3. Trimming cost V 1 base and J 4 bases, with 7 bases left between them.

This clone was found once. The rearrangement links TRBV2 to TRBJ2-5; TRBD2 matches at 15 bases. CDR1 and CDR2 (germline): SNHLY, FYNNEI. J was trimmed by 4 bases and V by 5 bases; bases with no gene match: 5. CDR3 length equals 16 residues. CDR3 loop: CASSWTSGRAAETQYF. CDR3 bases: TGTGCCAGCAGTTGGACTAGCGGGAGGGCCGCAGAGACCCAGTACTTC.

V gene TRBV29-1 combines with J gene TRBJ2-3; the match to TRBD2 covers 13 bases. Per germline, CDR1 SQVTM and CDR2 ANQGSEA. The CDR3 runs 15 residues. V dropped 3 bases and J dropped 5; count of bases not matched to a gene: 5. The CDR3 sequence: CSVDTSGRVGDTQYF. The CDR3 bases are TGCAGCGTTGATACTAGCGGGAGGGTTGGAGATACGCAGTATTTT.

Here the CDR3 DNA reads TGTGCCAGCAGTCCGGAACAGGGGCTAGGGGAAAAACTGTTTTTT. Its protein is CASSPEQGLGEKLFF. This chain joins TRBV2 and TRBJ1-4; 7 nucleotides match TRBD1. CDR3 length equals 15 residues. J lost 8 bases, V lost 5 bases, and 11 bases had no gene match. Germline CDR1 SNHLY, CDR2 FYNNEI.

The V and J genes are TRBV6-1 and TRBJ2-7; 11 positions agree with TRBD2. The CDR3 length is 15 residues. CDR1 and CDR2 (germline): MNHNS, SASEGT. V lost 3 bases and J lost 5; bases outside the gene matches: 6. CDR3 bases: TGTGCCAGCAGTGATAGCGGGAGGGGGTTTGACGAGCAGTACTTC. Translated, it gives CASSDSGRGFDEQYF.

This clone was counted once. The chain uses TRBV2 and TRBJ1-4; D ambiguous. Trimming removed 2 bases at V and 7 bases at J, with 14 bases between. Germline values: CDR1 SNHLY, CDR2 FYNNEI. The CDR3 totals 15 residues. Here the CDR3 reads CASSESGSRGEKLFF. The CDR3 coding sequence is TGTGCCAGCAGTGAATCTGGCTCCCGGGGTGAAAAACTGTTTTTT.

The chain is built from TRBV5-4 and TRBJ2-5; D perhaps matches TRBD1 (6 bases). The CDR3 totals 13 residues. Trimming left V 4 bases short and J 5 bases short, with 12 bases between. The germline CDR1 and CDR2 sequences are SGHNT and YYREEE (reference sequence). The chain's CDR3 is CASSLWTVETQYF. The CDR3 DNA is TGTGCCAGCAGCCTCTGGACAGTGGAGACCCAGTACTTC.

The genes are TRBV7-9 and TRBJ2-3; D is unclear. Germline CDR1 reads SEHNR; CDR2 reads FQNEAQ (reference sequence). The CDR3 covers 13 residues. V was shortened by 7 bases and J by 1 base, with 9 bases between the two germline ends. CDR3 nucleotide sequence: TGTGCCAGCAAACCAAGCGGCACAGATACGCAGTATTTT. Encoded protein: CASKPSGTDTQYF.

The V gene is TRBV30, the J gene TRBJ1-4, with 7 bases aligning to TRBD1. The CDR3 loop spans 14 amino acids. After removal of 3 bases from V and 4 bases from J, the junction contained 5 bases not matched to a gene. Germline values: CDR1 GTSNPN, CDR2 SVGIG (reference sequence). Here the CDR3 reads CAWSLGTVNEKLFF. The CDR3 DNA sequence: TGTGCCTGGAGCCTCGGGACAGTTAATGAAAAACTGTTTTTT. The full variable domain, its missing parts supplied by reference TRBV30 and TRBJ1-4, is SQTIHQWPATLVQPVGSPLSLECTVEGTSNPNLYWYRQAAGRGLQLLFYSVGIGQISSEVPQNLSASRPQDRQFILSSKKLLLSDSGFYLCAWSLGTVNEKLFFGSGTQLSVL.